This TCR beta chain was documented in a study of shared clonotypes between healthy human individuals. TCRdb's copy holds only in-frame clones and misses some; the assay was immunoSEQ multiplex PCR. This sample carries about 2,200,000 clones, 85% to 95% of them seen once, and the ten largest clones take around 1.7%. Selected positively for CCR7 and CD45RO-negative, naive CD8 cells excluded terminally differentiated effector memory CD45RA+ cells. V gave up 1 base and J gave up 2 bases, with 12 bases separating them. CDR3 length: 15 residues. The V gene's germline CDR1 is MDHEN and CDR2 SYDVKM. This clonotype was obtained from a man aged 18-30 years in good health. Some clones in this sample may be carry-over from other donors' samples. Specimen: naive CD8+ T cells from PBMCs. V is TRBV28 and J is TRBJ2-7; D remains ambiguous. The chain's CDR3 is CASSLSDPLTYEQYF. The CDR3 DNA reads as TGTGCCAGCAGTTTATCTGATCCCTTGACCTACGAGCAGTACTTC. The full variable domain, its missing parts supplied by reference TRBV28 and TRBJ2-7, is DVKVTQSSRYLVKRTGEKVFLECVQDMDHENMFWYRQDPGLGLRLIYFSYDVKMKEKGDIPEGYSVSREKKERFSLILESASTNQTSMYLCASSLSDPLTYEQYFGPGTRLTVT.